This passage covers 27 T cell receptor beta chains from one sample sequenced in a study of T-cell reconstitution after alpha-beta-depleted transplantation in children. As it was prepared, the TCRbeta library received unique molecular identifiers. TCRdb reprocessed the PCR reads via MiXCR and lists one record per CDR3 protein. This repertoire shows 450,000 to 600,000 distinct CDR3 sequences, 13% found once; its top ten account for over 2%. The material sequenced was PBMCs, mostly from graft donor cells, taken 360 days after TCRalphabeta/CD19-depleted stem cell transplant. These TCRs come from a male patient younger than 18 who had a stem cell transplant for acute myeloid leukemia, so the T cells may come from the graft donor.

The CDR3 region has the DNA TGTGCCAGCAGCTACGACGGATTCACAGATACGCAGTATTTT. It is translated as CASSYDGFTDTQYF. V usage is TRBV9 and J usage is TRBJ2-3; D gene uncertain. This CDR3 is built from 14 residues. Per germline, CDR1 SGDLS and CDR2 YYNGEE. The V gene lost 4 bases and the J gene lost 2 bases, with 11 bases spanning the gap.

This clonotype came up a few times. The J gene is TRBJ2-1, the V gene TRBV7-3, with 14 nucleotides matching TRBD2. Unmatched junction bases numbered 14, after V lost 6 bases and J lost 1 base. Germline CDR1 and CDR2: SGHTA and FQGTGA. This CDR3 contains 20 residues. This chain's CDR3 is CASSRPAGTSGSWSYNEQFF. Written as DNA, the CDR3 is TGTGCCAGCAGTCGTCCGGCCGGGACTAGCGGGAGTTGGTCCTACAATGAGCAGTTCTTC.

The chain joins TRBV4-3 to TRBJ2-7; D unclear. Looked up from germline, CDR1 is LGHNA and CDR2 is YSLEER. The CDR3 extends over 16 amino acids. Trimming removed 0 bases from V and 3 bases from J, with 15 bases in between. The CDR3: CASSQDLSFSVYEQYF. CDR3 DNA: TGCGCCAGCAGCCAAGATCTTTCTTTTTCTGTCTACGAGCAGTACTTC.

This clonotype was seen a few times. At one boundary the junction diverges from the germline segment, which might be a read error. V gene TRBV10-2 combines with J gene TRBJ2-2, with 8 bases fitting TRBD2. The CDR3 totals 14 residues. Germline V gene lookup returns CDR1 WSHSY and CDR2 SAAADI. CDR3 sequence (DNA): TGCGCCACCAGTTTAGCGGGACACACCGGGGAGCTGTTTTTT. This encodes CATSLAGHTGELFF.

The V and J genes are TRBV7-2 and TRBJ2-4, with 10 bases lining up with TRBD1. This CDR3 is 15 amino acids long. Unmatched junction bases numbered 8, after V lost 5 bases and J lost 7 bases. CDR1 SGHTA and CDR2 FQGNSA come from the germline V gene. The CDR3 DNA reads as TGTGCCAGCAGCCCCCAGACAGGGGGCAAGAACATTCAGTACTTC. It yields the protein CASSPQTGGKNIQYF.

This clonotype has a count of ten or more. The V gene is TRBV5-1, the J gene TRBJ2-1; 10 bases match TRBD2. V lost 6 bases, J lost 4 bases, and 4 bases stayed unmatched. The V gene's germline CDR1 is SGHRS and CDR2 YFSETQ. There are 14 residues in the CDR3. Here the CDR3 DNA reads TGCGCCAGCAAGACTAGCGGGTTTTACAATGAGCAGTTCTTC. Translated: CASKTSGFYNEQFF.

The chain combines TRBV12-3 or TRBV12-4 with TRBJ1-5, with 10 nucleotides matching TRBD1. Trimming took 7 bases from V and 5 from J; bases not matched to a gene: 8. The length of the CDR3 is 15 residues. As DNA, the CDR3 is TGTGCCAGCACCCGGGACAGGGGCATACATCAGCCCCAGCATTTT. The encoded protein is CASTRDRGIHQPQHF.

This clonotype was found many times. This sequence joins TRBV12-3 or TRBV12-4 and TRBJ2-7, with TRBD2 matching over 11 bases. The J segment lost 5 bases and the V segment lost 3 bases, leaving 15 bases of the junction unmatched. The CDR3 contains 18 residues. The CDR3 is CASSFMTSGDRPKNEQYF. CDR3 DNA: TGTGCCAGCAGTTTCATGACTAGCGGGGACCGCCCGAAGAACGAGCAGTACTTC.

V usage is TRBV9 and J usage is TRBJ2-3, with D possibly called TRBD1 or TRBD2 (5 bases each). Deletions cut 3 bases from V and 4 bases from J, with 18 bases between. The CDR3 length is 16 residues. Germline V CDR1 and CDR2: SGDLS, YYNGEE. The CDR3 reads CASSEVRGSRPDTQYF. The CDR3 DNA reads TGTGCCAGCAGCGAGGTCCGGGGCAGTCGACCAGATACGCAGTATTTT.

This clonotype was counted between two and nine times. V gene TRBV24-1 combines with J gene TRBJ2-7; no reliable D call. The CDR3 totals 15 residues. Germline assignment: CDR1 KGHDR and CDR2 SFDVKD. The V end lost 5 bases, the J end lost 0 bases, and 13 bases lay between the germline ends. In DNA, the CDR3 is TGTGCCACCAGTGGGGTGGGCGGCAGCTCCTACGAGCAGTACTTC. Translating gives CATSGVGGSSYEQYF.

This clonotype was picked up a small number of times. This chain connects TRBV20-1 to TRBJ1-1, with unresolved D. Looked up from germline, CDR1 is DFQATT and CDR2 is SNEGSKA (reference sequence). Trimming shortened V by 5 bases and J by 0 bases, and 10 bases separated the two germline ends. This CDR3 has 13 residues. DNA of the CDR3: TGCAGTGCTCTGGTGAACCTGAACACTGAAGCTTTCTTT. Translating it yields CSALVNLNTEAFF.

This clonotype came up a few times. The chain couples TRBV20-1 to TRBJ2-5; unclear D gene. The CDR3 is made up of 13 amino acids. Between the trimmed V and J ends, which lost 5 bases and 1 base, there was a span of 11 bases. Germline values: CDR1 DFQATT, CDR2 SNEGSKA (reference sequence). CDR3 loop: CSAWFAFQETQYF. The CDR3 coding sequence is TGCAGTGCTTGGTTTGCATTCCAAGAGACCCAGTACTTC.

This clonotype was seen a few times. The CDR3 coding sequence is TGTGCCAGCAGAGAGGGGGACACTAGCACAGATACGCAGTATTTT. Protein product: CASREGDTSTDTQYF. This chain connects TRBV2 to TRBJ2-3, with a tentative D call TRBD1 (6 bases). Deletions cut 6 bases from V and 0 bases from J, with 13 bases between. Per the germline V gene, CDR1 is SNHLY and CDR2 is FYNNEI. This CDR3 comprises 15 residues. Complete variable domain (other parts from reference TRBV2 and TRBJ2-3): EPEVTQTPSHQVTQMGQEVILRCVPISNHLYFYWYRQILGQKVEFLVSFYNNEISEKSEIFDDQFSVERPDGSNFTLKIRSTKLEDSAMYFCASREGDTSTDTQYFGPGTRLTVL.

This clonotype appeared many times. This rearrangement joins TRBV24-1 to TRBJ2-5; 8 bases align to TRBD1. With V trimmed by 4 bases and J by 2 bases, 8 bases remained unmatched. The CDR3 is made up of 16 amino acids. Germline CDR1 reads KGHDR; CDR2 reads SFDVKD. Here the CDR3 DNA reads TGTGCCACCAGTGAAGCAGGGGGCGAACCACAAGAGACCCAGTACTTC. Its protein product is CATSEAGGEPQETQYF.

The gene calls are TRBV5-1 and TRBJ2-7; 7 nucleotides line up with TRBD1. CDR1 and CDR2 from the germline V gene are SGHRS and YFSETQ. V shed 2 bases, J shed 2 bases, and the junction held 7 bases outside the gene matches. The CDR3 is 15 amino acids. CDR3: CASSFSRDRPYEQYF. The DNA for the CDR3 is TGCGCCAGCAGCTTCTCCCGGGACAGACCCTACGAGCAGTACTTC.

This clonotype was seen only a few times. The rearrangement joins TRBV7-8 to TRBJ2-1; D possibly corresponds to TRBD2 (6 bases). V was shortened by 1 base and J by 7 bases, with 23 bases between the two germline ends. CDR3 length: 18 amino acids. Per the germline V gene, CDR1 is SGHVS and CDR2 is FQNEAQ. CDR3 sequence reads: CASSLEKHGSTPTNEQFF. CDR3 nucleotide sequence: TGTGCCAGCAGCTTAGAGAAACACGGGAGTACTCCTACGAATGAGCAGTTCTTC. Drawing the rest from reference TRBV7-8 and TRBJ2-1, the complete variable domain is GAGVSQSPRYKVAKRGQDVALRCDPISGHVSLFWYQQALGQGPEFLTYFQNEAQLDKSGLPSDRFFAERPEGSVSTLKIQRTQQEDSAVYLCASSLEKHGSTPTNEQFFGPGTRLTVL.

This clonotype occurred many times. V is TRBV12-3 or TRBV12-4 and J is TRBJ2-1; possibly TRBD1 for D (6 bases). The length of the CDR3 is 17 residues. With 3 bases removed from V and 10 bases from J, the gap between germline ends came to 25 bases. The CDR3 loop is CASSFSGGLRDAFEQFF. In DNA form, the CDR3 reads TGTGCCAGCAGTTTTAGTGGGGGCTTGAGGGACGCATTCGAGCAGTTCTTC.

This clonotype was seen ten or more times. J is TRBJ2-3 and V is TRBV6-5, with 7 bases matching TRBD2. Germline CDR1 and CDR2: MNHEY and SVGAGI. The CDR3 sequence is 18 residues long. Trimming took 3 bases from V and 10 from J; bases not matched to a gene: 22. Here the CDR3 DNA reads TGTGCCAGCAGTTATTCTCGGACTAGTTTCGGTAATCCTCCTCCGCAGTATTTT. This codes for CASSYSRTSFGNPPPQYF.

This clonotype was observed a handful of times. The chain links TRBV28 to TRBJ2-5; 16 positions agree with TRBD2. V gave up 4 bases and J gave up 11 bases; unmatched junction bases: 7. The length of the CDR3 is 15 residues. CDR1 MDHEN and CDR2 SYDVKM come from the germline V gene. The CDR3 region is CASSSGLAGGGAQYF. The CDR3 nucleotides read TGTGCCAGCAGTTCGGGACTAGCGGGAGGGGGGGCACAGTACTTC.

This clonotype appeared a few times. The gene calls are TRBV12-3 or TRBV12-4 and TRBJ2-1; 11 nucleotides align to TRBD2. The V segment lost 4 bases and the J segment 10 bases; nucleotides outside the gene matches: 9. This CDR3 contains 15 residues. In DNA form, the CDR3 reads TGTGCCAGCAGTTCCACTAGCGGGAGTTTAAACGAGCAGTTCTTC. The encoded protein is CASSSTSGSLNEQFF.

This clonotype was picked up many times. The chain combines TRBV29-1 with TRBJ2-5; no clear D. There are 13 residues in the CDR3. Trimming took 6 bases from V and 5 from J, leaving 16 bases between them. CDR1 and CDR2 from the germline V gene are SQVTM and ANQGSEA. The CDR3 is CSVTPIARETQYF. The CDR3 coding sequence is TGCAGCGTCACTCCCATCGCCCGTGAGACCCAGTACTTC.

This clonotype was detected ten times or more. The rearrangement uses TRBV20-1 and TRBJ2-3; a weak D match, TRBD2 (6 bases). The V gene lost 3 bases and the J gene lost 2 bases, with 15 bases spanning the gap. Germline CDR1 and CDR2: DFQATT and SNEGSKA (reference sequence). The CDR3 runs to 15 residues. The CDR3 DNA follows: TGCAGTGCTAGTCCCGGACTACTTAACACAGATACGCAGTATTTT. Encoded protein: CSASPGLLNTDTQYF.

This rearrangement joins TRBV7-2 to TRBJ2-5; unclear D gene. Trimming took off 0 bases at V and 4 bases at J, with 12 bases between the two ends. The CDR3 contains 15 residues. CDR1 is SGHTA, CDR2 FQGNSA, per germline. For the CDR3, the DNA is TGTGCCAGCAGCTTAGCCCGTCTAACGGGAGAGACCCAGTACTTC. This encodes CASSLARLTGETQYF.

The V and J genes are TRBV20-1 and TRBJ2-5, with 12 positions matching TRBD1. V lost 7 bases, J lost 2 bases, and 5 bases stayed unmatched. The CDR3 has 14 amino acids. Germline loops: CDR1 DFQATT, CDR2 SNEGSKA (reference sequence). The DNA of the CDR3 is TGCAGTGTCCGGGACAGGGGGCTTCAAGAGACCCAGTACTTC. Protein: CSVRDRGLQETQYF.

This clonotype was recorded many times. The gene calls are TRBV29-1 and TRBJ2-7; TRBD2 is a possible D gene (6 bases). The CDR3 extends over 14 amino acids. Germline V gene lookup returns CDR1 SQVTM and CDR2 ANQGSEA. Trimming stripped 5 bases from V and 1 base from J, with 15 bases between. DNA of the CDR3: TGCAGCGTTTTTCTCTTGGGAGGTTCCTACGAGCAGTACTTC. It specifies CSVFLLGGSYEQYF.

The chain uses TRBV5-5 and TRBJ1-1; D not resolved. Germline V CDR1 and CDR2: SGHKS, YYEKEE (reference sequence). This CDR3 comprises 12 residues. V was cut by 6 bases and J by 7 bases, with 13 bases left in between. DNA for the CDR3: TGTGCCAGCATCCTTGGTCGGGATGAAGCTTTCTTT. Translation: CASILGRDEAFF. Using reference TRBV5-5 and TRBJ1-1 for the parts outside the CDR3, the full variable domain is DAGVTQSPTHLIKTRGQQVTLRCSPISGHKSVSWYQQVLGQGPQFIFQYYEKEERGRGNFPDRFSARQFPNYSSELNVNALLLGDSALYLCASILGRDEAFFGQGTRLTVV.

The gene calls are TRBV20-1 and TRBJ2-7, with a possible D match to TRBD1 (6 bases). This CDR3 spans 16 amino acids. Trimming removed 4 bases at V and 0 bases at J, with 19 bases between. Per germline, CDR1 DFQATT and CDR2 SNEGSKA (reference sequence). The CDR3 spells CSATSGAGRSSYEQYF. The CDR3 DNA follows: TGCAGTGCTACTTCAGGGGCGGGTCGGAGCTCCTACGAGCAGTACTTC.